Listed below are T cell receptor beta chains from one sample, sequenced in a study of T cells in Graves' hyperthyroidism and ophthalmopathy. TCRdb reprocessed the multiplex PCR reads via MiXCR and lists one record per CDR3 protein. The repertoire has hundreds of thousands of distinct CDR3 sequences, 35% of them found once; the top ten carry around 32%. Sequencing was performed on blood. The receptor source for this set is a woman aged 35 to 49 with Graves' hyperthyroidism. Each CDR3 is given with its conserved first and last residue. The D gene is left open where the match is weak. Some rows mark clone size as missing; the rest say once, few, many or name a class of expanded clone.

V gene	CDR3 length	clone size	J gene	D gene	CDR3 DNA	CDR3 protein
TRBV19	12	many	TRBJ1-1	-	TGTGCCACAGGACAGATTGACACTGAAGCTTTCTTT	CATGQIDTEAFF
TRBV7-6	16	many	TRBJ1-6	-	TGTGCCAGCAGCGCATTGCAGGGTGTGAAGAATTCACCCCTCCACTTT	CASSALQGVKNSPLHF
TRBV29-1	13	many	TRBJ1-5	TRBD1	TGCAGCGTGCAGGGGGCTAGCGGGCAGCCCCAGCATTTT	CSVQGASGQPQHF
TRBV10-1	17	-	TRBJ1-5	TRBD1	TGTGCCAGCAGCATCGGGACAGAATGGTATAGCAATCAGCCCCAGCATTTT	CASSIGTEWYSNQPQHF
TRBV29-1	13	many	TRBJ2-7	-	TGCAGCGCCCGGACAGACCGAACCTACGAGCAGTACTTC	CSARTDRTYEQYF
TRBV6-5	17	few	TRBJ1-1	-	TGTGCCAGCAGTTACTCGACTTTCCAGGGCATGAACACTGAAGCTTTCTTT	CASSYSTFQGMNTEAFF
TRBV15	14	-	TRBJ2-5	-	TGTGCCACCAGCAGGATAAGCCTCACTGGGGCCCAGTACTTC	CATSRISLTGAQYF
TRBV7-9	15	many	TRBJ1-5	-	TGTGCCAGCAGCTCGACCCGCGACAGGAATCAGCCCCAGCATTTT	CASSSTRDRNQPQHF
TRBV7-2	14	many	TRBJ1-2	-	TGTGCCAGCAGCTTAGGAGGGACTAACTATGGCTACACCTTC	CASSLGGTNYGYTF
TRBV6-6	15	few	TRBJ2-5	TRBD2	TGTGCCAGCAGTTCCAGTAGCGGGGACCAAGAGACCCAGTACTTC	CASSSSSGDQETQYF
TRBV12-3/TRBV12-4	14	-	TRBJ2-2	-	TGTGCCAGCAGTTTTACCAGGGCATCCGGGGAGCTGTTTTTT	CASSFTRASGELFF
TRBV7-2	19	few	TRBJ2-6	TRBD2	TGTGCCAGCAGCCGCGCCCTACTAGCGGGGGGGCTTGGGGCCAACGTCCTGACTTTC	CASSRALLAGGLGANVLTF
TRBV12-3/TRBV12-4	13	-	TRBJ1-2	-	TGTGCCAGCAGCCAAGGGGGTCCGTATGGCTACACCTTC	CASSQGGPYGYTF
TRBV7-2	17	-	TRBJ2-7	TRBD1	TGTGCCAGCAGCTCAGAGCGTGGGGACAGGGCCCTATACGAGCAGTACTTC	CASSSERGDRALYEQYF
TRBV14	13	many	TRBJ1-6	-	TGTGCCAGCAGCTCCATACAAGGATCACCCCTCCACTTT	CASSSIQGSPLHF
TRBV9	14	-	TRBJ1-1	TRBD1	TGTGCCAGCAGCGCCCGGGACAGGGGCACTGAAGCTTTCTTT	CASSARDRGTEAFF
TRBV4-1	14	-	TRBJ2-2	-	TGCGGATCCCAGGGGCGGGATAACACCGGGGAGCTGTTTTTT	CGSQGRDNTGELFF
TRBV7-6	13	-	TRBJ2-5	TRBD1	TGTGCCAGCATCCCGGACAGGGAAGAGACCCAGTACTTC	CASIPDREETQYF
TRBV9	11	-	TRBJ2-1	-	TGTGCCAGCAGCGTAGGTCACGAGCAGTTCTTC	CASSVGHEQFF
TRBV7-9	12	many	TRBJ1-2	-	TGTGCCAGCACCAAAGGCCTCTATGGCTACACCTTC	CASTKGLYGYTF
TRBV7-2	15	-	TRBJ1-6	TRBD1	TGTGCCAGCGAAACAGGGGGACAGTATAATTCACCCCTCCACTTT	CASETGGQYNSPLHF
TRBV2	11	few	TRBJ1-4	-	TGTGCCAGCAGGGAGGAGGGCGGACTGTTTTTT	CASREEGGLFF
TRBV9	16	many	TRBJ2-2	TRBD2	TGTGCCAGCAGCCCCCAGGGAGGGGAAAACACCGGGGAGCTGTTTTTT	CASSPQGGENTGELFF
TRBV2	15	few	TRBJ2-7	-	TGTGCCAGCAGTTTATCGAGCAGTGTGGCCTACGAGCAGTACTTC	CASSLSSSVAYEQYF
TRBV9	19	-	TRBJ1-1	TRBD1	TGTGCCAGCAGCGACGGGACAGGGAAGGGTCAAGTAAGGAGGACTGAAGCTTTCTTT	CASSDGTGKGQVRRTEAFF
TRBV2	12	many	TRBJ2-2	-	TGTGCCAGCACACAGGGTTCCGGGGAGCTGTTTTTT	CASTQGSGELFF
TRBV24-1	13	many	TRBJ1-5	-	TGTGCCACCAGTGATGGTTGGGATCAGCCCCAGCATTTT	CATSDGWDQPQHF
TRBV25-1	12	many	TRBJ2-2	-	TGTGCCAGCAGTGAGGGGTCCGGGGAGCTGTTTTTT	CASSEGSGELFF
TRBV7-2	14	-	TRBJ1-2	TRBD1	TGTGCCAGCAGTATAACAGGGGACCTATATGGCTACACCTTC	CASSITGDLYGYTF
TRBV7-9	16	few	TRBJ2-5	TRBD1	TGTGCCAGCAGTGCACCCTCGGGACAGGGGCGTGAGACCCAGTACTTC	CASSAPSGQGRETQYF
TRBV6-2/TRBV6-3	14	-	TRBJ1-5	-	TGTGCCAGCAGTTACTCGGTGGGGAATCAGCCCCAGCATTTT	CASSYSVGNQPQHF
TRBV19	14	few	TRBJ2-5	-	TGTGCCAGTAGCCCGGGACCGTTGCAAGAGACCCAGTACTTC	CASSPGPLQETQYF
TRBV7-2	11	many	TRBJ1-2	-	TGTGCCAGCAGCTTGTATGGCGGCTACACCTTC	CASSLYGGYTF